The 26 T cell receptor beta chains reported below all come from one sample, sequenced in a study of blood T cells in healthy people across ages. Combining a sample-barcoded 5' primer with a J-beta primer mix, a second PCR ran for 7 to 11 cycles. TCRdb re-derived calls from the 5' RACE reads in MiXCR, one entry per CDR3 protein. The profile shows 900,000 to 950,000 distinct CDR3 sequences, 29% of them singletons. These same data were also listed under a study on T cells of mothers and their children.

Sequenced material: blood. These receptor sequences come from a woman aged 40 to 50 in good health.

This clonotype showed up many times. This sequence joins TRBV12-3 or TRBV12-4 and TRBJ2-1; D possibly corresponds to TRBD1 (6 bases). This CDR3 is 13 amino acids long. V dropped 3 bases and J dropped 9 bases, with 12 bases sitting between them. CDR3 sequence: CASSFGRGTEQFF. The CDR3 nucleotides are TGTGCCAGCAGTTTTGGCAGGGGAACTGAGCAGTTCTTC.

The chain combines TRBV15 with TRBJ1-2, with no clear D. The V end lost 11 bases, the J end lost 4 bases, and 17 bases lay between the germline ends. The CDR3 covers 13 residues. Germline CDR1 is LNHNV and CDR2 is YYDKDF (reference sequence). The CDR3 loop reads CASSLGAPYGYTF. As DNA, the CDR3 is TGTGCCTCCTCCTTGGGTGCCCCCTATGGCTACACCTTC.

About this clonotype: An end of the junction differs from the germline gene, which may be a read error. V is TRBV12-3 or TRBV12-4 and J is TRBJ1-5; 7 bases are shared with TRBD1. This CDR3 is 13 amino acids long. The CDR3 DNA is TGTACCAGCAGTCTAGGGACAGCCCAGCCCCAGCATTTT. It yields the protein CTSSLGTAQPQHF.

The rearrangement joins TRBV12-3 or TRBV12-4 to TRBJ1-3; 7 bases are a match to TRBD1. J was trimmed by 2 bases and V by 6 bases; bases with no gene match: 7. This CDR3 region has 15 residues. CDR3 sequence: CASRNRGLAGNTIYF. The CDR3 DNA sequence: TGTGCCAGCAGAAACAGGGGATTAGCTGGAAACACCATATATTTT.

This clonotype was picked up many times. J is TRBJ1-2 and V is TRBV28; 7 bases match TRBD1. Germline V gene sequence: CDR1 MDHEN, CDR2 SYDVKM. The CDR3 covers 17 residues. Trimming removed 6 bases from V and 2 bases from J; junction bases left unmatched: 15. The CDR3 DNA follows: TGTGCCAGCAGCCCCCCCCCGGCCCAGGGGGGGAACTATGGCTACACCTTC. Amino acid sequence: CASSPPPAQGGNYGYTF.

This clonotype appeared a few times. V is TRBV5-5 and J is TRBJ1-1, with 8 bases lining up with TRBD1. Trimming cost V 0 bases and J 7 bases; bases outside gene matches: 8. The germline CDR1 and CDR2 sequences are SGHKS and YYEKEE (reference sequence). The CDR3 is 15 amino acids. The CDR3 DNA reads as TGTGCCAGCAGCTTGGCGCAAGGACAGGGTGTTGAAGCTTTCTTT. Its protein is CASSLAQGQGVEAFF.

A few counts support this clonotype. This chain connects TRBV24-1 to TRBJ2-5; weak D call: TRBD1 (5 bases). The V end was cut by 6 bases, the J end by 4 bases, with 8 bases between. The CDR3 extends over 12 amino acids. The germline V gene has CDR1 KGHDR and CDR2 SFDVKD. The CDR3 loop reads CATSQGPETQYF. The CDR3 DNA reads as TGTGCCACCAGTCAGGGCCCAGAGACCCAGTACTTC.

The chain uses TRBV3-1 and TRBJ2-2, with D uncertain. The CDR3 spans 18 residues. Germline-derived CDR1 and CDR2 are LGHDT and YNNKEL (reference sequence). V lost 4 bases and J lost 5, with 23 bases in between. Here the CDR3 DNA reads TGTGCCAGCAGCCGGTTCGTACAAGACCGGCCGAGGACCGGGGAGCTGTTTTTT. Translating it yields CASSRFVQDRPRTGELFF.

This clonotype was observed a few times. V usage is TRBV28 and J usage is TRBJ1-6; D is ambiguous. Per germline, CDR1 MDHEN and CDR2 SYDVKM. The CDR3 covers 17 residues. Trimming pared 5 bases from V and 0 bases from J, leaving 14 bases between. This chain's CDR3 is CASSRSTRSSYNSPLHF. The CDR3 DNA reads as TGTGCCAGCAGTAGGTCGACAAGGAGCTCCTATAATTCACCCCTCCACTTT.

This chain joins TRBV12-3 or TRBV12-4 and TRBJ2-3, with 9 bases that match TRBD1. The CDR3 sequence is 15 residues long. The V segment lost 6 bases and the J segment 2 bases; nucleotides outside the gene matches: 6. CDR3 DNA: TGTGCCAGCAGACTCACAGGGGGCTTCACAGATACGCAGTATTTT. Encoded protein: CASRLTGGFTDTQYF.

This clonotype came up many times. The chain couples TRBV29-1 to TRBJ2-7, with D unresolved. Germline CDR1 and CDR2: SQVTM and ANQGSEA. The CDR3 spans 12 residues. V dropped 0 bases and J dropped 2 bases, with 5 bases sitting between them. In DNA form, the CDR3 reads TGCAGCGTTGAAGACGGCACCTACGAGCAGTACTTC. Amino acid sequence: CSVEDGTYEQYF.

This rearrangement joins TRBV9 to TRBJ1-4; D gene ambiguous. Trimming took 1 base from V and 3 from J, leaving 10 bases between them. CDR3 size: 15 residues. CDR1 and CDR2 from the germline V gene are SGDLS and YYNGEE. The CDR3 reads CASSVSHRANEKLFF. For the CDR3, the DNA is TGTGCCAGCAGCGTATCGCATCGGGCTAATGAAAAACTGTTTTTT.

The rearrangement joins TRBV2 to TRBJ1-1; weak D call: TRBD1 (5 bases). The CDR3 loop spans 14 amino acids. V lost 8 bases, J lost 1 base, and 14 bases lay in between. CDR1 and CDR2 from the germline V gene are SNHLY and FYNNEI. The CDR3 loop reads CASHPGLRNTEAFF. CDR3 bases: TGTGCCAGCCACCCGGGACTTCGGAACACTGAAGCTTTCTTT.

The V gene is TRBV10-2, the J gene TRBJ1-6, with TRBD1 as a possible D gene (6 bases). The V gene lost 4 bases and the J gene lost 6 bases, with 7 bases spanning the gap. The CDR3 spans 13 residues. Germline CDR1 reads WSHSY; CDR2 reads SAAADI. The CDR3: CASSGQANSPLHF. CDR3 coding DNA: TGCGCCAGCAGTGGACAGGCTAATTCACCCCTCCACTTT.

A few counts support this clonotype. This rearrangement joins TRBV11-2 to TRBJ2-1; TRBD1 might be the D (5 bases). Germline CDR1 reads SGHAT; CDR2 reads FQNNGV. V gave up 5 bases and J gave up 6 bases, with 11 bases separating them. This CDR3 contains 13 residues. CDR3 protein: CASSPGYTNEQFF. The CDR3, as DNA: TGTGCCAGCAGCCCAGGGTACACCAATGAGCAGTTCTTC.

The chain uses TRBV2 and TRBJ1-5; D gene unclear. Between the trimmed V and J ends, which lost 6 bases and 4 bases, there was a span of 13 bases. CDR1 SNHLY and CDR2 FYNNEI come from the germline V gene. This CDR3 has 14 residues. The CDR3 DNA follows: TGTGCCAGCAGGGAGGGTACGAGAAATCAGCCCCAGCATTTT. Residues: CASREGTRNQPQHF.

The chain employs TRBV7-6 and TRBJ2-7; the D call may be TRBD1 or TRBD2 (6 bases each). From germline, CDR1 is SGHVS and CDR2 FNYEAQ. There are 12 residues in the CDR3. The germline V and J ends were trimmed by 5 bases and 12 bases, with 17 bases remaining between them. DNA of the CDR3: TGTGCCAGCAGCCCGACGGGGGCGGGTTTGTACTTC. Translating gives CASSPTGAGLYF.

This chain uses TRBV6-5 with TRBJ2-3; D is ambiguous. CDR1 and CDR2 from the germline V gene are MNHEY and SVGAGI. The CDR3 is 16 residues long. The ends were cut back, 2 bases at V and 6 bases at J, with 18 bases in the middle. The CDR3 bases are TGTGCCAGCAGTTACGCCTCCCCTATAAGGGCGGATACGCAGTATTTT. It is translated as CASSYASPIRADTQYF.

This clonotype was counted a few times. J is TRBJ2-3 and V is TRBV29-1; D not resolved. In germline, CDR1 is SQVTM, CDR2 ANQGSEA. Trimming cost V 6 bases and J 2 bases, with 18 bases left between them. This CDR3 is built from 15 residues. The CDR3 nucleotides are TGCAGCGTAGTTCCCGGGCCAACGAACACAGATACGCAGTATTTT. Translating gives CSVVPGPTNTDTQYF.

Notes on this clonotype: Being one base from a much bigger clone, this may be a read error. The chain carries TRBV28 and TRBJ1-5; D is undetermined. In germline, CDR1 is MDHEN, CDR2 SYDVKM. This CDR3 is 14 amino acids long. The ends were cut back, 6 bases at V and 3 bases at J, with 12 bases in the middle. The CDR3 DNA is TGTGCCAGCAGGTTAAAACTTAACAATCAGCCCCAGCATTTT. Translation: CASRLKLNNQPQHF.

This clonotype was seen many times. The chain is built from TRBV6-6 and TRBJ2-3; D is ambiguous. This CDR3 has 14 residues. Germline V gene data show CDR1 as MNHNY and CDR2 as SVGAGI (reference sequence). Trimming took 2 bases from V and 3 from J, leaving 9 bases between them. CDR3 sequence reads: CASSYPGRTDTQYF. The CDR3 DNA sequence: TGTGCCAGCAGTTACCCCGGTCGGACAGATACGCAGTATTTT.

This clonotype came up once. The chain couples TRBV12-3 or TRBV12-4 to TRBJ1-2; D is uncertain. Trimming pared 1 base from V and 7 bases from J, leaving 7 bases between. The CDR3 totals 12 residues. The CDR3 loop reads CASSLGYGGYTF. The CDR3 DNA reads TGTGCCAGCAGTTTAGGGTATGGTGGCTACACCTTC.

A word on this clonotype: A read error is possible here, since a much larger clone lies one base away. The J gene is TRBJ2-3, the V gene TRBV11-1, with 11 bases fitting TRBD2. J lost 2 bases, V lost 3 bases, and 4 bases had no gene match. CDR1 SGHAT and CDR2 FQDESV come from the germline V gene (reference sequence). The CDR3 is made up of 16 amino acids. The CDR3, as DNA: TGTGCCAGCAGCTTTCTAGCGGGGGGCGCCACAGATACGCAGTATTTT. Translation: CASSFLAGGATDTQYF.

At least ten counts were recorded for this clonotype. The CDR3 loop is CATSRDSVGGYGYTF. The CDR3 DNA reads as TGTGCCACCAGCAGAGATTCGGTAGGAGGCTATGGCTACACCTTC. The chain is built from TRBV15 and TRBJ1-2; D is uncertain. The CDR3 is made up of 15 amino acids. V lost 0 bases, J lost 4 bases, and 12 bases lay in between. The germline V gene encodes CDR1 LNHNV and CDR2 YYDKDF (reference sequence).

This clonotype was counted a single time. The chain recombines TRBV2 with TRBJ1-2; tentative D call: TRBD1 (5 bases). The CDR3 sequence is 14 residues long. V was clipped by 6 bases and J by 5 bases, with 16 bases between them. Germline-derived CDR1 and CDR2 are SNHLY and FYNNEI. CDR3 sequence (DNA): TGTGCCAGCAGCCTGGTGGGGGACGTATATGGCTACACCTTC. Protein product: CASSLVGDVYGYTF.

This chain connects TRBV11-2 to TRBJ1-1, with D possibly matching TRBD1 (5 bases). From germline, CDR1 is SGHAT and CDR2 FQNNGV. Between the trimmed V and J ends, which lost 7 bases and 9 bases, there was a span of 18 bases. This CDR3 spans 13 amino acids. CDR3 in amino acids: CASNSLDRYQAFF. CDR3 coding DNA: TGTGCCAGCAACTCCCTAGACAGATACCAAGCTTTCTTT.